A single sample gave rise to the 22 T cell receptor beta chains below, sequenced in a study of T cell responses to AZD1222 COVID-19 vaccine (dated by TCRdb to 2020 to 2022). The time point label corresponds to: baseline before first vaccination. Libraries were built with the immunoSEQ multiplex PCR assay. Not all clones reach the TCRdb copy of this immuneACCESS table, which keeps in-frame sequences only. Checked studies attribute under half of the gap to unresolved V genes and leave the rest unexplained. The sample has over 110,000 clones on record, more than 85% of them singletons. The top ten clonotypes cover around 3% of the sample. The sequencing used peripheral blood, collected on day 0 of AZD1222 vaccination. These receptors were taken from an adult in good health.

The DNA for the CDR3 is TGTGCCAGCAGTTACTCCCTTTGGTCCGGGGAGCTGTTTTTT. Translation: CASSYSLWSGELFF. The genes are TRBV6-5 and TRBJ2-2; D gene ambiguous. Trimming shortened V by 0 bases and J by 6 bases, and 8 bases separated the two germline ends. From germline, CDR1 is MNHEY and CDR2 SVGAGI. CDR3 size: 14 residues.

The CDR3 protein is CASSELGLGNQPQHF. In nucleotides, the CDR3 is TGTGCCAGCAGTGAATTGGGGCTCGGCAATCAGCCCCAGCATTTT. This chain joins TRBV6-1 and TRBJ1-5; the D gene is possibly TRBD1 (5 bases). The germline CDR1 and CDR2 sequences are MNHNS and SASEGT. Trimming removed 2 bases at V and 2 bases at J, with 10 bases between. The CDR3 length is 15 residues.

The V gene is TRBV19, the J gene TRBJ2-1, with 10 bases fitting TRBD2. Germline V gene sequence: CDR1 LNHDA, CDR2 SQIVND (reference sequence). This CDR3 is 14 amino acids long. The J segment lost 6 bases and the V segment lost 4 bases, leaving 3 bases of the junction unmatched. CDR3 in DNA: TGTGCCAGTAGTAGGCTAGCGGGAGTCAATGAGCAGTTCTTC. This gives the protein CASSRLAGVNEQFF. The whole variable domain, filled in from reference TRBV19 and TRBJ2-1, reads DGGITQSPKYLFRKEGQNVTLSCEQNLNHDAMYWYRQDPGQGLRLIYYSQIVNDFQKGDIAEGYSVSREKKESFPLTVTSAQKNPTAFYLCASSRLAGVNEQFFGPGTRLTVL.

V is TRBV28 and J is TRBJ1-6, with 10 bases fitting TRBD1. Trimming at V came to 6 bases and at J to 5 bases, leaving 4 bases not matched to a gene. Germline loops: CDR1 MDHEN, CDR2 SYDVKM. The CDR3 length is 15 residues. The CDR3 coding sequence is TGTGCCAGCAGACGACAGGGGGCAAATAATTCACCCCTCCACTTT. Encoded protein: CASRRQGANNSPLHF.

The gene calls are TRBV11-3 and TRBJ1-6; no definite D call. The V gene lost 5 bases and the J gene lost 5 bases, with 22 bases spanning the gap. Germline V gives CDR1 SGHNT, CDR2 YENEEA. This CDR3 is built from 18 residues. CDR3 protein: CASSRQRGLPSHNSPLHF. The CDR3 DNA sequence: TGTGCCAGCAGCCGCCAAAGAGGCTTGCCTTCGCATAATTCACCCCTCCACTTT.

The chain recombines TRBV2 with TRBJ2-2; D remains ambiguous. Deletions cut 4 bases from V and 0 bases from J, with 9 bases between. In germline, CDR1 is SNHLY, CDR2 FYNNEI. This CDR3 is 15 amino acids long. Here the CDR3 DNA reads TGTGCCAGCAGTGGGTTTTTCACGAACACCGGGGAGCTGTTTTTT. It specifies CASSGFFTNTGELFF.

This clone was observed a single time. The V and J genes are TRBV7-8 and TRBJ2-5; TRBD2 might be the D (6 bases). Per germline, CDR1 SGHVS and CDR2 FQNEAQ. Trimming took off 1 base at V and 5 bases at J, with 11 bases between the two ends. The CDR3 consists of 14 residues. The DNA for the CDR3 is TGTGCCAGCAGCTTAGAACGGGGAGGCGAGACCCAGTACTTC. This sequence encodes CASSLERGGETQYF.

J is TRBJ1-1 and V is TRBV28; 8 nucleotides align to TRBD1. Germline V gene lookup returns CDR1 MDHEN and CDR2 SYDVKM. Unmatched junction bases numbered 6, after V lost 5 bases and J lost 4 bases. CDR3 size: 14 residues. The CDR3 region is CASSTPDRATEAFF. DNA of the CDR3: TGTGCCAGCAGTACTCCGGACAGGGCCACTGAAGCTTTCTTT. The entire variable domain, with the rest obtained from reference TRBV28 and TRBJ1-1, is as follows: DVKVTQSSRYLVKRTGEKVFLECVQDMDHENMFWYRQDPGLGLRLIYFSYDVKMKEKGDIPEGYSVSREKKERFSLILESASTNQTSMYLCASSTPDRATEAFFGQGTRLTVV.

This clone turned up a few times. The chain has TRBV5-1 and TRBJ2-7; D might be TRBD1 or TRBD2, each matching 6 bases. The CDR3 loop spans 15 amino acids. In germline, CDR1 is SGHRS, CDR2 YFSETQ. V dropped 4 bases and J dropped 7 bases, with 21 bases sitting between them. The CDR3 sequence is CASSPNPSGAGEQYF. For the CDR3, the DNA is TGCGCCAGCAGCCCCAACCCATCAGGGGCGGGAGAGCAGTACTTC.

The chain carries TRBV6-2 or TRBV6-3 and TRBJ2-7, with TRBD2 identical over 7 bases. This CDR3 has 15 amino acids. The trim removed 6 bases at V and 6 bases at J, leaving 14 bases unmatched. Germline CDR1 is MNHEY and CDR2 is SVGEGT. The CDR3 here is CASSRPGAGYSEQYF. As DNA, the CDR3 is TGTGCCAGCAGCCGACCCGGAGCGGGATATAGCGAGCAGTACTTC.

This clone was seen more than once but under ten times. The chain carries TRBV10-2 and TRBJ2-3; the match to TRBD2 covers 8 bases. CDR1 and CDR2 (germline): WSHSY, SAAADI. The CDR3 spans 14 residues. V shed 6 bases and J 0 bases; nucleotides not matched to a gene: 2. This CDR3 reads CASRGTRSTDTQYF. Here the CDR3 DNA reads TGCGCCAGCAGGGGGACTAGGAGCACAGATACGCAGTATTTT.

The chain recombines TRBV5-1 with TRBJ1-2; a possible D gene is TRBD1 (6 bases). The CDR3 sequence is 15 residues long. CDR1 and CDR2 (germline): SGHRS, YFSETQ. Trimming stripped 0 bases from V and 4 bases from J, with 13 bases between. The CDR3 loop is CASSLGRDTGYGYTF. The DNA of the CDR3 is TGCGCCAGCAGCTTGGGCCGGGACACGGGCTATGGCTACACCTTC.

The chain links TRBV6-2 or TRBV6-3 to TRBJ2-5; D not certain. The length of the CDR3 is 13 residues. Trimming pared 0 bases from V and 4 bases from J, leaving 6 bases between. Germline V gene sequence: CDR1 MNHEY, CDR2 SVGEGT. The CDR3 region has the DNA TGTGCCAGCAGTTACTCGCTCAGAGAGACCCAGTACTTC. Translation gives CASSYSLRETQYF.

This rearrangement joins TRBV9 to TRBJ1-4; D might be TRBD1 (6 bases). Trimming shortened V by 2 bases and J by 5 bases, and 13 bases separated the two germline ends. This CDR3 is 15 amino acids long. Germline CDR1 SGDLS, CDR2 YYNGEE. CDR3 loop: CASSVFGTYNEKLFF. CDR3 nucleotides: TGTGCCAGCAGCGTCTTCGGGACATACAATGAAAAACTGTTTTTT.

The chain uses TRBV24-1 and TRBJ2-1, with 8 bases lining up with TRBD1. The junction had 1 base not matched to a gene; V was cut back by 8 bases and J by 2 bases. Germline assignment: CDR1 KGHDR and CDR2 SFDVKD. This CDR3 region has 13 residues. CDR3 DNA sequence: TGTGCCACCAAACAGGGGGCCTACAATGAGCAGTTCTTC. It codes for CATKQGAYNEQFF.

The rearrangement joins TRBV5-1 to TRBJ2-7; a weak D match, TRBD2 (6 bases). V lost 0 bases to trimming and J lost 6 bases, with 13 bases between them. The germline gives CDR1 SGHRS, CDR2 YFSETQ. The CDR3 is made up of 14 amino acids. The CDR3 loop reads CASSLGQVGGEQYF. In DNA, the CDR3 is TGCGCCAGCAGCTTGGGTCAGGTGGGAGGCGAGCAGTACTTC.

The chain links TRBV28 to TRBJ1-4, with TRBD1 as a possible D gene (5 bases). V dropped 4 bases and J dropped 7 bases, with 13 bases sitting between them. The CDR3 extends over 14 amino acids. Per the germline V gene, CDR1 is MDHEN and CDR2 is SYDVKM. CDR3 in amino acids: CASSYSDSGEKLFF. The CDR3 DNA follows: TGTGCCAGCAGTTACTCCGACAGCGGTGAAAAACTGTTTTTT.

This chain joins TRBV18 and TRBJ1-2, with D possibly being TRBD1 (5 bases). The CDR3 loop spans 13 amino acids. Germline CDR1 and CDR2: KGHSH and LQKENI. V dropped 2 bases and J dropped 8 bases, with 12 bases sitting between them. In nucleotides, the CDR3 is TGTGCCAGCTCACCAGAAGGGGAGAGAGGCTACACCTTC. It codes for CASSPEGERGYTF.

This chain joins TRBV11-3 and TRBJ2-6; no clear D gene. V lost 6 bases to trimming and J lost 1 base, with 4 bases between them. Germline V gene data show CDR1 as SGHNT and CDR2 as YENEEA. This CDR3 comprises 13 residues. Written as DNA, the CDR3 is TGTGCCAGCAGAGAATCTGGGGCCAACGTCCTGACTTTC. Amino acid sequence: CASRESGANVLTF.

The chain has TRBV11-2 and TRBJ2-3; D possibly corresponds to TRBD2 (6 bases). The CDR3 runs 15 residues. Trimming pared 1 base from V and 1 base from J, leaving 9 bases between. CDR1 and CDR2 (germline): SGHAT, FQNNGV. The CDR3 region is CASSLVPSGTDTQYF. The CDR3 DNA reads TGTGCCAGCAGCTTAGTTCCTAGCGGCACAGATACGCAGTATTTT.

The sample holds one count of this clone. This sequence joins TRBV6-6 and TRBJ2-7, with D tentatively TRBD1 (6 bases). Germline V CDR1 and CDR2: MNHNY, SVGAGI (reference sequence). This CDR3 is built from 14 residues. The V end was cut by 7 bases, the J end by 2 bases, with 15 bases between. CDR3 DNA: TGTGCCAGCACCCAAGGGCAGGGGACCTACGAGCAGTACTTC. It encodes CASTQGQGTYEQYF.

This clone was seen once. The rearrangement uses TRBV15 and TRBJ2-1, with D possibly TRBD2 on 5 matching bases. CDR3 length: 11 residues. Germline lookup yields CDR1 LNHNV and CDR2 YYDKDF (reference sequence). V was clipped by 4 bases and J by 10 bases, with 8 bases between them. The chain's CDR3 is CATSTTNEQFF. DNA of the CDR3: TGTGCCACCAGCACGACTAACGAGCAGTTCTTC.